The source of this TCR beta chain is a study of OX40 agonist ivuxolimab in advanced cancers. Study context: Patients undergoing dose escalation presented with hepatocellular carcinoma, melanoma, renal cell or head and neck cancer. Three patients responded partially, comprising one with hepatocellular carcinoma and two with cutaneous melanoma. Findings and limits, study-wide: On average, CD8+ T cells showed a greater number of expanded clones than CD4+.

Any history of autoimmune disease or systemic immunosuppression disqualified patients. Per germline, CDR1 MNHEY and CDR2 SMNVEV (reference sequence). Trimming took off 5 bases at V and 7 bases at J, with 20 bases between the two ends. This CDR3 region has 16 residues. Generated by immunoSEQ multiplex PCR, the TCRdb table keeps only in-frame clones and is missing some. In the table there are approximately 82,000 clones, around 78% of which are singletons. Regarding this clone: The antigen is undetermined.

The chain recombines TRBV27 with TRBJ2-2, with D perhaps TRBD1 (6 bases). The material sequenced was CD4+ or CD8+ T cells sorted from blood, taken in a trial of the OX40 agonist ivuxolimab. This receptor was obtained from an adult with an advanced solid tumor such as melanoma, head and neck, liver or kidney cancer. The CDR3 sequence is CASSQGQGWGNGELFF. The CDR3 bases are TGTGCCAGCAGTCAAGGGCAGGGGTGGGGAAACGGGGAGCTGTTTTTT.